Each of the 27 T cell receptor beta chains below was sequenced from the same sample in a study of T cells in Graves' hyperthyroidism and ophthalmopathy. Amplified TCR beta CDR3 regions came from RNA transcripts. The HTBI set primed first-round TCR CDR3 RT-PCR. TCRdb used MiXCR to reprocess the multiplex PCR reads, holding one entry per CDR3 protein. The data show hundreds of thousands of distinct CDR3 sequences, with over 15% seen just once and around 55% held by the top ten. The sequencing sample was made of blood. Source of these receptors: a woman aged 55-75 years with Graves' ophthalmopathy.

This clonotype has a count of ten or more. In nucleotides, the CDR3 is TGTGCCAGCAGCTTACATTCGGGACAGCCGAACTATGGCTACACCTTC. It is translated as CASSLHSGQPNYGYTF. V is TRBV7-2 and J is TRBJ1-2; 7 positions agree with TRBD1. This CDR3 has 16 amino acids. The V and J ends lost 2 bases and 2 bases, in that order; junction bases with no gene match: 8. Germline V gene data show CDR1 as SGHTA and CDR2 as FQGNSA. Combining the CDR3 with reference TRBV7-2 and TRBJ1-2 gives the whole variable domain GAGVSQSPSNKVTEKGKDVELRCDPISGHTALYWYRQSLGQGLEFLIYFQGNSAPDKSGLPSDRFSAERTGGSVSTLTIQRTQQEDSAVYLCASSLHSGQPNYGYTFGSGTRLTVV.

This clonotype was seen repeatedly, ten times or more. V is TRBV9 and J is TRBJ2-5, with D hard to call. Trimming removed 0 bases from V and 5 bases from J, with 8 bases in between. This CDR3 has 13 residues. The germline V gene has CDR1 SGDLS and CDR2 YYNGEE. The CDR3 reads CASSVDNLETQYF. As DNA, the CDR3 is TGTGCCAGCAGCGTAGACAATTTGGAGACCCAGTACTTC.

This clonotype was recorded at least ten times. V and J are TRBV3-1 and TRBJ2-7; D tentatively reads TRBD1 or TRBD2 (5 bases each). CDR3 length: 15 amino acids. V was trimmed by 4 bases and J by 7 bases, leaving 20 bases between them. CDR1 and CDR2 (germline): LGHDT, YNNKEL (reference sequence). CDR3 loop: CASSPRDRGAGEQYF. The CDR3, as DNA: TGTGCCAGCAGCCCACGGGATAGAGGGGCAGGGGAGCAGTACTTC.

This clonotype was detected ten times or more. V gene TRBV6-6 combines with J gene TRBJ2-7, with a possible D match to TRBD1 (5 bases). Trimming shortened V by 0 bases and J by 3 bases, and 9 bases separated the two germline ends. The germline V gene encodes CDR1 MNHNY and CDR2 SVGAGI (reference sequence). The CDR3 contains 14 residues. CDR3 region: CASSYSAQGYEQYF. CDR3 nucleotide sequence: TGTGCCAGCAGTTACTCGGCGCAGGGCTACGAGCAGTACTTC.

This clonotype was observed a handful of times. A much larger clone lies a single base off, so this may be a read error. J is TRBJ1-6 and V is TRBV27; no reliable D call. With 8 bases removed from V and 9 bases from J, the gap between germline ends came to 14 bases. Germline V lookup: CDR1 MNHEY, CDR2 SMNVEV (reference sequence). This CDR3 spans 13 amino acids. The CDR3 DNA reads as TGTGCCAGCGCCCTCAGAACTAGTTCACCCCTCCACTTT. Translating gives CASALRTSSPLHF.

This clonotype was picked up many times. V usage is TRBV5-1 and J usage is TRBJ2-1; tentative D call: TRBD1 (5 bases). Between the trimmed V and J ends, which lost 0 bases and 5 bases, there was a span of 15 bases. Germline-derived CDR1 and CDR2 are SGHRS and YFSETQ. This CDR3 is built from 16 residues. The CDR3: CASSLVVGRAHNEQFF. CDR3 DNA sequence: TGCGCCAGCAGCTTGGTGGTCGGCAGGGCCCACAATGAGCAGTTCTTC.

The rearrangement uses TRBV3-1 and TRBJ1-2; no clear D gene. V dropped 4 bases and J dropped 4 bases, with 10 bases sitting between them. Germline-derived CDR1 and CDR2 are LGHDT and YNNKEL (reference sequence). The CDR3 length is 13 residues. CDR3 protein: CASSPKEFYGYTF. Here the CDR3 DNA reads TGTGCCAGCAGCCCTAAGGAGTTCTATGGCTACACCTTC.

This clonotype was seen at least ten times. The junction does not match germline at one end; this may be a read error. The CDR3: CASSFGRGTWELFF. In DNA, the CDR3 is TGTGCCAGCAGCTTTGGTCGCGGCACCTGGGAGCTGTTTTTT. The V gene is TRBV5-8, the J gene TRBJ2-2; D remains ambiguous. Per the germline V gene, CDR1 is SGHTS and CDR2 is YDEGEE. This CDR3 comprises 14 residues.

This clonotype was seen once. This could be a read error, since a much larger clone is one nucleotide away. V gene TRBV10-3 combines with J gene TRBJ1-2; TRBD1 agrees at 8 bases. The CDR3 contains 12 residues. Germline values: CDR1 ENHRY, CDR2 SYGVKD. With V trimmed by 11 bases and J by 3 bases, 5 bases remained unmatched. This chain's CDR3 is CAVDRGHYGYTF. CDR3 bases: TGTGCCGTCGACAGGGGACACTATGGCTACACCTTC.

About this clonotype: The germline gene is not matched at one end of the junction; a read error may be the cause. The chain has TRBV19 and TRBJ2-1; D is possibly TRBD2 (5 bases). Germline values: CDR1 LNHDA, CDR2 SQIVND (reference sequence). CDR3 length: 14 amino acids. Written as DNA, the CDR3 is TGTGCCAGTAGTCTAGACCCCGGAGGAGTTGAGCAGTTCTTC. This gives the protein CASSLDPGGVEQFF.

This clonotype was picked up many times. CDR3 in amino acids: CASSPNGGRTEAFF. CDR3 coding DNA: TGTGCCAGCTCACCCAATGGAGGGAGGACTGAAGCTTTCTTT. V is TRBV18 and J is TRBJ1-1; no clear D. The CDR3 is made up of 14 amino acids. Looked up from germline, CDR1 is KGHSH and CDR2 is LQKENI. Between the trimmed V and J ends, which lost 3 bases and 5 bases, there was a span of 13 bases.

This clonotype was counted ten times or more. The chain recombines TRBV27 with TRBJ1-1; TRBD1 matches at 10 bases. The germline gives CDR1 MNHEY, CDR2 SMNVEV (reference sequence). The CDR3 is 15 residues long. After removal of 6 bases from V and 1 base from J, the junction contained 5 bases not matched to a gene. CDR3: CASRPGTGENTEAFF. In nucleotides, the CDR3 is TGTGCCAGCAGGCCCGGGACAGGGGAGAACACTGAAGCTTTCTTT.

This clonotype was counted between two and nine times. The chain carries TRBV7-9 and TRBJ1-6, with D hard to call. The V end was cut by 3 bases, the J end by 8 bases, with 11 bases between. This CDR3 has 14 residues. Germline V gives CDR1 SEHNR, CDR2 FQNEAQ (reference sequence). The CDR3 is CASSFSGRDSPLHF. The CDR3 DNA sequence: TGTGCCAGCAGCTTTAGCGGTCGAGATTCACCCCTCCACTTT.

This clonotype has ten or more counts. This chain links TRBV9 with TRBJ2-5; 7 bases map to TRBD2. Germline V CDR1 and CDR2: SGDLS, YYNGEE. CDR3 length equals 14 residues. The V gene end was trimmed by 4 bases and the J gene end by 1 base; junction bases not matched to a gene: 4. The CDR3 is CASSSGLVQETQYF. The CDR3 nucleotides are TGTGCCAGCAGCTCCGGACTAGTCCAAGAGACCCAGTACTTC.

The chain uses TRBV7-9 and TRBJ1-1; TRBD1 matches 7 bases. The CDR3 sequence is 13 residues long. In germline, CDR1 is SEHNR, CDR2 FQNEAQ (reference sequence). Trimming removed 6 bases from V and 5 bases from J; junction bases left unmatched: 6. The CDR3 is CASSTDRVTEAFF. In DNA, the CDR3 is TGTGCCAGCAGTACAGACAGGGTGACTGAAGCTTTCTTT.

This clonotype was detected ten times or more. V usage is TRBV7-2 and J usage is TRBJ2-1; D assignment may be TRBD1 or TRBD2 (6 bases each). CDR3 length: 15 amino acids. Trimming removed 5 bases from V and 4 bases from J, with 15 bases in between. In germline, CDR1 is SGHTA, CDR2 FQGNSA. In nucleotides, the CDR3 is TGTGCCAGCAGCGCCTGGGGGGCCGGTTACAATGAGCAGTTCTTC. Protein sequence: CASSAWGAGYNEQFF.

This clonotype has ten or more counts. The chain has TRBV2 and TRBJ1-1, with D possibly TRBD1 on 6 matching bases. Trimming cost V 6 bases and J 5 bases, with 16 bases left between them. Germline V CDR1 and CDR2: SNHLY, FYNNEI. This CDR3 contains 14 residues. In DNA, the CDR3 is TGTGCCAGCAGCCAAACAGGGTTTCGGACTGAAGCTTTCTTT. The encoded protein is CASSQTGFRTEAFF. Full variable domain (remainder filled in from reference TRBV2 and TRBJ1-1): EPEVTQTPSHQVTQMGQEVILRCVPISNHLYFYWYRQILGQKVEFLVSFYNNEISEKSEIFDDQFSVERPDGSNFTLKIRSTKLEDSAMYFCASSQTGFRTEAFFGQGTRLTVV.

V and J are TRBV5-5 and TRBJ1-1; 9 nucleotides align to TRBD1. The J segment lost 3 bases and the V segment lost 5 bases, leaving 8 bases of the junction unmatched. The V gene's germline CDR1 is SGHKS and CDR2 YYEKEE (reference sequence). CDR3 length: 15 amino acids. CDR3 DNA: TGTGCCAGCAGGCTCCGGGACAGGGATTACACTGAAGCTTTCTTT. Encoded protein: CASRLRDRDYTEAFF.

This clonotype was seen at least ten times. The chain has TRBV18 and TRBJ2-7; 7 bases align to TRBD1. CDR1 is KGHSH and CDR2 is LQKENI in the germline V gene. The CDR3 is made up of 15 amino acids. V gave up 0 bases and J gave up 0 bases; unmatched junction bases: 2. This chain's CDR3 is CASSPPNRGSYEQYF. CDR3 DNA: TGTGCCAGCTCACCACCGAACAGGGGCTCCTACGAGCAGTACTTC.

About this clonotype: A much larger clone is a single base away; this may be a read error. The gene calls are TRBV30 and TRBJ1-1, with 8 nucleotides matching TRBD1. There are 14 residues in the CDR3. The germline V gene has CDR1 GTSNPN and CDR2 SVGIG (reference sequence). The CDR3 reads CARSGGTGNTEAFF. The CDR3 DNA reads as TGTGCCCGGAGTGGCGGGACAGGGAACACTGAAGCTTTCTTT.

The V and J genes are TRBV7-2 and TRBJ1-6; 10 nucleotides agree with TRBD1. CDR1 SGHTA and CDR2 FQGNSA come from the germline V gene. V dropped 4 bases and J dropped 6; count of bases not matched to a gene: 3. This CDR3 is 15 amino acids long. CDR3 protein: CASSSDRGGNSPLHF. The CDR3 nucleotides are TGTGCCAGCAGCTCGGACAGGGGGGGTAATTCACCCCTCCACTTT.

J is TRBJ1-4 and V is TRBV9; no reliable D call. The V end lost 0 bases, the J end lost 0 bases, and 9 bases lay between the germline ends. Per the germline V gene, CDR1 is SGDLS and CDR2 is YYNGEE. There are 16 residues in the CDR3. The CDR3 protein is CASSVGGQPTNEKLFF. The CDR3 coding sequence is TGTGCCAGCAGCGTAGGGGGTCAACCAACTAATGAAAAACTGTTTTTT.

As for this clonotype: Given the absence of the conserved phenylalanine or tryptophan at the CDR3 end, a read error is likely. This sequence joins TRBV18 and TRBJ2-1; D is perhaps TRBD2 (5 bases). V was pared by 3 bases and J by 5 bases, with 17 bases between. The CDR3 is 16 amino acids. Germline V CDR1 and CDR2: KGHSH, LQKENI. CDR3 amino acids: CASSPSQPGVDNEQFS. Here the CDR3 DNA reads TGTGCCAGCTCACCGAGCCAGCCCGGGGTAGACAATGAGCAGTTCTCC.

The gene calls are TRBV9 and TRBJ1-1; D is uncertain. Trimming removed 0 bases at V and 0 bases at J, with 9 bases between. This CDR3 is built from 15 residues. From germline, CDR1 is SGDLS and CDR2 YYNGEE. The CDR3 DNA is TGTGCCAGCAGCGTAGGGCTGGGGTTGAACACTGAAGCTTTCTTT. Its protein product is CASSVGLGLNTEAFF.

On this clonotype: Just one base apart from a much larger clone, this may be a read error. The chain combines TRBV5-6 with TRBJ1-2; 7 nucleotides agree with TRBD1. Trimming cost V 0 bases and J 9 bases; bases outside gene matches: 8. Germline loops: CDR1 SGHDT, CDR2 YYEEEE. The CDR3 sequence is 14 residues long. The CDR3 protein is CASSLGQGLSSYTF. CDR3 DNA sequence: TGTGCCAGCAGCTTGGGACAGGGATTAAGTAGCTACACCTTC.

This clonotype was seen a few times. The gene calls are TRBV7-8 and TRBJ2-5; 7 nucleotides match TRBD2. This CDR3 contains 17 residues. In germline, CDR1 is SGHVS, CDR2 FQNEAQ. The V segment lost 0 bases and the J segment 4 bases; nucleotides outside the gene matches: 11. DNA for the CDR3: TGTGCCAGCAGCTTAGCGGTCGGGAGAACGGGGGGAGAGACCCAGTACTTC. This sequence encodes CASSLAVGRTGGETQYF.

This clonotype was seen more than once but under ten times. The chain joins TRBV28 to TRBJ1-1; TRBD1 aligns across 7 bases. The germline V gene encodes CDR1 MDHEN and CDR2 SYDVKM. Trimming at V came to 5 bases and at J to 3 bases, leaving 12 bases not matched to a gene. There are 16 residues in the CDR3. The CDR3 protein is CASSGKTGPRDTEAFF. The DNA of the CDR3 is TGTGCCAGCAGTGGGAAGACAGGGCCCAGAGACACTGAAGCTTTCTTT.